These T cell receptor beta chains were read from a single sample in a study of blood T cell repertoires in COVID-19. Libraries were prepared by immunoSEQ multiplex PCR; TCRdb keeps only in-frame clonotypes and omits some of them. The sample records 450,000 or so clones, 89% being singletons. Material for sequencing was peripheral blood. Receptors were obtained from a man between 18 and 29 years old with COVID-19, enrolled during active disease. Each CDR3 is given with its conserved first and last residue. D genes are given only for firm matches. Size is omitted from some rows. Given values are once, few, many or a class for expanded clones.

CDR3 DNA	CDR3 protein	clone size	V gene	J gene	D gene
TGTGCCAGCAGCCTCGGACTAGCGGGGGCCAACACAGATACGCAGTATTTT	CASSLGLAGANTDTQYF	NA	TRBV3-1/TRBV3-2	TRBJ2-3	TRBD2
TGTGCCAGCTTCTCGGGAAGGCCACAAGAGACCCAGTACTTC	CASFSGRPQETQYF	NA	TRBV2	TRBJ2-5	NA
TGTGCCAGCAGCTTAGCTCAGGGTGGGAATCAGCCCCAGCATTTT	CASSLAQGGNQPQHF	NA	TRBV7-6	TRBJ1-5	NA
TGTGCCAGCTCCGGACAGGGCAACACTGAAGCTTTCTTT	CASSGQGNTEAFF	NA	TRBV18	TRBJ1-1	TRBD1
TGTGCCAGCTCAGCAGGGGGCGAAGGGAATCAGCCCCAGCATTTT	CASSAGGEGNQPQHF	NA	TRBV18	TRBJ1-5	TRBD1
TGCGCCAGCAGCCATGCAGGCGAGCAGTTCTTC	CASSHAGEQFF	NA	TRBV5-1	TRBJ2-1	NA
TGTGCCAGCAGCCAGCCGGGGGTTGGTTCACCCCTCCACTTT	CASSQPGVGSPLHF	NA	TRBV3-1/TRBV3-2	TRBJ1-6	NA
TGTGCCAGCAGTCCCGGGGGGACACGGAGTTACGAGCAGTACTTC	CASSPGGTRSYEQYF	NA	TRBV27	TRBJ2-7	NA
TGTGCCAGCAGTGTCAGGAATCAGCCCCAGCATTTT	CASSVRNQPQHF	NA	TRBV6-4	TRBJ1-5	NA
TGTGCCAGCAGTGAAGGGCCCTCCCTGAACACTGAAGCTTTCTTT	CASSEGPSLNTEAFF	few	TRBV6-1	TRBJ1-1	NA
TGTGCCAGCAGCTCCTCGGGTCCCTCACATGAGCAGTTCTTC	CASSSSGPSHEQFF	NA	TRBV11-2	TRBJ2-1	NA
TGTGCCATCAGTGAGTCTAGCGGGAGCAGGGATACGCAGTATTTT	CAISESSGSRDTQYF	NA	TRBV10-3	TRBJ2-3	TRBD2
TGTGCCAGCAGCTTGGCGGGGGGAATTAGTTCACCCCTCCACTTT	CASSLAGGISSPLHF	NA	TRBV7-9	TRBJ1-6	NA
TGCAGCATCATGACAGGGGATTTCCACGAGCAGTACTTC	CSIMTGDFHEQYF	NA	TRBV29-1	TRBJ2-7	TRBD1
TGCAGCGCTTTATTACAGGGCAATCAGCCCCAGCATTTT	CSALLQGNQPQHF	NA	TRBV29-1	TRBJ1-5	NA
TGCGCCAGCAGTGAAGGGACTAGCGGGAGCTCAGATACGCAGTATTTT	CASSEGTSGSSDTQYF	many	TRBV10-1	TRBJ2-3	TRBD2
TGTGCCAGCAGTGAATACAACAGGGGACCAGATACGCAGTATTTT	CASSEYNRGPDTQYF	few	TRBV6-1	TRBJ2-3	TRBD1
TGTGCCAGCAGCACGACTAGCGGGGGGTTATATGAGCAGTTCTTC	CASSTTSGGLYEQFF	NA	TRBV7-9	TRBJ2-1	TRBD2
TGTGCCAGCAGTTTCCTACTCGAGCTTCAGTACTTC	CASSFLLELQYF	NA	TRBV12-3/TRBV12-4	TRBJ2-4	NA
TGTGCCAGCAGGGCGGGAACAACTAGCACAGATACGCAGTATTTT	CASRAGTTSTDTQYF	NA	TRBV2	TRBJ2-3	NA
TGTGCCAGCAGCTTAGGACAGACCGATGGCTACACCTTC	CASSLGQTDGYTF	NA	TRBV7-9	TRBJ1-2	NA
TGTGCCACCAGCAGAGAACTAGCGGGAGGAGGGAATGAGCAGTTCTTC	CATSRELAGGGNEQFF	NA	TRBV15	TRBJ2-1	TRBD2
TGTGCCAGCAGCGTAGGCGCGGGGGAAGAGACCCAGTACTTC	CASSVGAGEETQYF	once	TRBV9	TRBJ2-5	TRBD2
TGCGCCAGCAGCCGGGACAGGTCTTCCCACGAGCAGTACTTC	CASSRDRSSHEQYF	NA	TRBV10-1	TRBJ2-7	TRBD1
TGTGCCAGTAGGCTAGCGGGAGGCACCTACAATGAGCAGTTCTTC	CASRLAGGTYNEQFF	NA	TRBV19	TRBJ2-1	TRBD2
TGTGCCAGCAGACGGGGGGCCTACAATGAGCAGTTCTTC	CASRRGAYNEQFF	NA	TRBV6-6	TRBJ2-1	TRBD2
TGTGCCAGCAGCTTAGGGGGCAGGGGACCAGATACGCAGTATTTT	CASSLGGRGPDTQYF	NA	TRBV7-7	TRBJ2-3	NA
TGTGCCACCAGTGATTTTTACAGAGATGACTACACCTTC	CATSDFYRDDYTF	NA	TRBV24-1	TRBJ1-2	NA
TGTGCCAGCAGTTTATCCCGGGGGCAGTATTTT	CASSLSRGQYF	NA	TRBV12-3/TRBV12-4	TRBJ2-3	NA
TGTGCCAGTAGTATTAATCTAGCGGGGGGCCACGACAATGAGCAGTTCTTC	CASSINLAGGHDNEQFF	NA	TRBV19	TRBJ2-1	TRBD2
TGTGCCAGCAGCAACTCGGGGGGGACCGAGCAGTACTTC	CASSNSGGTEQYF	NA	TRBV7-9	TRBJ2-7	TRBD2
TGTGCCAGCAGTGCCTGGACTAGCGGGGGGTTGGGTGGCACAGATACGCAGTATTTT	CASSAWTSGGLGGTDTQYF	NA	TRBV2	TRBJ2-3	TRBD2
TGTGCCAGCAGCCCTGGACTAGCGGGAGGGCCGGTCACCGGGGAGCTGTTTTTT	CASSPGLAGGPVTGELFF	many	TRBV7-9	TRBJ2-2	TRBD2
TGTGCCAGCAGCGGGAGCGGGGGTTACAATGAGCAGTTCTTC	CASSGSGGYNEQFF	NA	TRBV9	TRBJ2-1	TRBD2
TGTGCCAGCAGTCGGGGACTAGCGCTGTTCTTC	CASSRGLALFF	NA	TRBV11-2	TRBJ2-1	TRBD2
TGTGCCAGCAGCGCCCGGGTCGATGAGACCCAGTACTTC	CASSARVDETQYF	NA	TRBV2	TRBJ2-5	NA
TGTGCCAGTAGTATCGACAGGAGGGAAAAACTGTTTTTT	CASSIDRREKLFF	NA	TRBV19	TRBJ1-4	NA
TGCGCCAGTACCACCCAGGGCTTGGTGAACACTGAAGCTTTCTTT	CASTTQGLVNTEAFF	NA	TRBV10-2	TRBJ1-1	NA
TGCAGTGCTACATCCTCCTACGAGCAGTACTTC	CSATSSYEQYF	NA	TRBV20-1	TRBJ2-7	NA
TGCGCCAGCAGCTTGGTTCTAGCGGGAAGCACAGATACGCAGTATTTT	CASSLVLAGSTDTQYF	NA	TRBV5-1	TRBJ2-3	TRBD2
TGTGCCAGCAGCCAGGGGCCCCAAGCGGGGGGTTGGAATGAGCAGTTCTTC	CASSQGPQAGGWNEQFF	NA	TRBV4-2	TRBJ2-1	TRBD2
TGTGCCAGCAGCTTAACAGGGGTCCTGGCGAATGAGCAGTTCTTC	CASSLTGVLANEQFF	NA	TRBV7-8	TRBJ2-1	TRBD1
TGTGCCAGCAGTTTAAAGGGCGCACAGGGGTCGGGCAATCAGCCCCAGCATTTT	CASSLKGAQGSGNQPQHF	NA	TRBV27	TRBJ1-5	TRBD1
TGTGCCAGCAGCTTGGACAGGGGGGAGCCCCAGCATTTT	CASSLDRGEPQHF	NA	TRBV5-6	TRBJ1-5	TRBD1
TGTGCCAGCAGTTACGGACAGGTCACCTACGAGCAGTACTTC	CASSYGQVTYEQYF	NA	TRBV6-5	TRBJ2-7	TRBD1
TGTGCCAGTAGTATAGATCTTAGCAGGGGGAGTTCACCCCTCCACTTT	CASSIDLSRGSSPLHF	NA	TRBV19	TRBJ1-6	TRBD1
TGTGCCAGCAGCTTAGGACAGGGACGTAACTATGGCTACACCTTC	CASSLGQGRNYGYTF	NA	TRBV7-9	TRBJ1-2	TRBD1
TGTGCCAGCAGCGCAGGGGGGGAGCAGTTCTTC	CASSAGGEQFF	once	TRBV13	TRBJ2-1	NA
TGTGCCAGCAGCAACCTCGGGGTGGGGGGTGAAAAACTGTTTTTT	CASSNLGVGGEKLFF	NA	TRBV11-2	TRBJ1-4	NA
TGTGCCAGCAGTAACAGGTCGAGCTCCTACGAGCAGTACTTC	CASSNRSSSYEQYF	NA	TRBV3-1/TRBV3-2	TRBJ2-7	NA